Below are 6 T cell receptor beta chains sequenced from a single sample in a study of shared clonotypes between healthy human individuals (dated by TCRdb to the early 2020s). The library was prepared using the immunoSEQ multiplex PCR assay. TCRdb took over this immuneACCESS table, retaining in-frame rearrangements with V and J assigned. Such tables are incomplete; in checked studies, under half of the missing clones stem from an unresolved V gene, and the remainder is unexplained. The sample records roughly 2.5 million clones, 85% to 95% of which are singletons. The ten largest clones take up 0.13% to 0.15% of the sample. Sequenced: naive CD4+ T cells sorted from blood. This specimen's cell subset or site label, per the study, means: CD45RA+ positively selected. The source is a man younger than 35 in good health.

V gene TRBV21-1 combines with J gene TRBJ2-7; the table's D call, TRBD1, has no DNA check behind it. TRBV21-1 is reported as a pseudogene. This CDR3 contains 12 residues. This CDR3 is CAGGQRTYEQYF. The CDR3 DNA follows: TGTGCCGGGGGACAGAGGACCTACGAGCAGTACTTC.

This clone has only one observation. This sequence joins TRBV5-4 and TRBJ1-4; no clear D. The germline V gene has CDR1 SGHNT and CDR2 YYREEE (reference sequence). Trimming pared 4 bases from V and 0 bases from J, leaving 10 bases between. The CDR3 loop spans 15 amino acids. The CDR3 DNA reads TGTGCCAGCAGCGCCGACCCTGCAACTAATGAAAAACTGTTTTTT. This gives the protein CASSADPATNEKLFF.

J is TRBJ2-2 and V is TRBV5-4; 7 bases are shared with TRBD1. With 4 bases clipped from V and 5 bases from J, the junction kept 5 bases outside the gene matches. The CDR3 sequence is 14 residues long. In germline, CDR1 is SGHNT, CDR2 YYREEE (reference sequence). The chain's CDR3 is CASSAGGGTGELFF. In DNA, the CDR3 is TGTGCCAGCAGCGCAGGGGGTGGAACCGGGGAGCTGTTTTTT.

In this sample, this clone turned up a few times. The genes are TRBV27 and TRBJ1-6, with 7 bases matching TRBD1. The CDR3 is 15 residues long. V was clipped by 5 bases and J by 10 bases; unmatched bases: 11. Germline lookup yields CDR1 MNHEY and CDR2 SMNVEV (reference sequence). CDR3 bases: TGTGCCAGCAGTGGTGGGACAGCCTTTAACTCACCCCTCCACTTT. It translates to CASSGGTAFNSPLHF.

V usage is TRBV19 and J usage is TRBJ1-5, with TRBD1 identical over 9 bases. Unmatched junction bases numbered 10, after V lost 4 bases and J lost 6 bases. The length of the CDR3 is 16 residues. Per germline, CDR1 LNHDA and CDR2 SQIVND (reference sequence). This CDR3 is CASSTAQGAHGQPQHF. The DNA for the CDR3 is TGTGCCAGTAGTACCGCACAGGGGGCACATGGTCAGCCCCAGCATTTT.

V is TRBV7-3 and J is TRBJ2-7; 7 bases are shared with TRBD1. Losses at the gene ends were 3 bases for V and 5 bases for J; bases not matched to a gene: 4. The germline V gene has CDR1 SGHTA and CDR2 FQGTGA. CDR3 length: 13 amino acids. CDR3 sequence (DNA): TGTGCCAGCAGCTTGACAGGGTTCAACGAGCAGTACTTC. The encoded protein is CASSLTGFNEQYF.